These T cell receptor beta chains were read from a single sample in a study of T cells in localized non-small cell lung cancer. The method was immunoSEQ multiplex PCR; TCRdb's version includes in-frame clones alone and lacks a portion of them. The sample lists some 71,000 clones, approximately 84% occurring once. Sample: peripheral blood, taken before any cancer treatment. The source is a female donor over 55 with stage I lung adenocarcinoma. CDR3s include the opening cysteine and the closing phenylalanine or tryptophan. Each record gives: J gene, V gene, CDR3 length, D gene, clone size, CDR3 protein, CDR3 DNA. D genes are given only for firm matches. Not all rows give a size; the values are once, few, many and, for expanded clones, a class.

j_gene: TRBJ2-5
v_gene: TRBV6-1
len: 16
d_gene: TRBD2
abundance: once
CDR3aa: CASSVRAGGVRETQYF
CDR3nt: TGTGCCAGCAGTGTGCGAGCGGGAGGGGTTCGGGAGACCCAGTACTTC

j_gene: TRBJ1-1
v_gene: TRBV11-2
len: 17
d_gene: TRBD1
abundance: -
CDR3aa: CASRPGTGRVWDTEAFF
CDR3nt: TGTGCCAGCAGGCCCGGGACAGGTCGGGTTTGGGACACTGAAGCTTTCTTT

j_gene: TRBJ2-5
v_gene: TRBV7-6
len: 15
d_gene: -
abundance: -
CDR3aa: CASSLAGTLVETQYF
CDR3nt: TGTGCCAGCAGCTTAGCAGGGACCTTAGTGGAGACCCAGTACTTC

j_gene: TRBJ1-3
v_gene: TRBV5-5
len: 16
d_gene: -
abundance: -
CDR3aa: CASSPRADPSGNTIYF
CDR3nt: TGTGCCAGCAGCCCCAGGGCGGACCCCTCTGGAAACACCATATATTTT

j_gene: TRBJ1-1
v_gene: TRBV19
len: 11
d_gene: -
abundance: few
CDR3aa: CASSRTGEAFF
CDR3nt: TGTGCCAGTAGTCGGACGGGTGAAGCTTTCTTT

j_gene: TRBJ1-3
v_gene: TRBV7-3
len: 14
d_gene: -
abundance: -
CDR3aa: CASSTGTTGNTIYF
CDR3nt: TGTGCCAGCAGCACTGGGACGACCGGAAACACCATATATTTT

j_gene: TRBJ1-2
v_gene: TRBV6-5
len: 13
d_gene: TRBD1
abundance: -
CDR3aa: CASSPQGNYGYTF
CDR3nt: TGTGCCAGCAGTCCACAGGGGAACTATGGCTACACCTTC

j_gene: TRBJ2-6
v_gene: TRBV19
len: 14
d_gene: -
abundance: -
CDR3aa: CASRNPGGANVLTF
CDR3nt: TGTGCCAGTAGAAATCCGGGAGGGGCCAACGTCCTGACTTTC

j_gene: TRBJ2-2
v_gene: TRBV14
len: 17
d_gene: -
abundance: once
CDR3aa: CASSQEFWGREIGELFF
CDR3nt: TGTGCCAGCAGCCAAGAGTTTTGGGGCAGGGAAATCGGGGAGCTGTTTTTT

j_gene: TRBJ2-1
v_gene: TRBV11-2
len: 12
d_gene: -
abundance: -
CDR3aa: CASSFFDNEQFF
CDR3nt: TGTGCCAGCAGCTTCTTCGACAATGAGCAGTTCTTC

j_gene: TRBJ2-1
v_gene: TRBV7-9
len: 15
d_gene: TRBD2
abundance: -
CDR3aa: CASSPGTSGSWWQFF
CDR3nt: TGTGCCAGCAGCCCCGGGACTAGCGGGAGTTGGTGGCAGTTCTTC

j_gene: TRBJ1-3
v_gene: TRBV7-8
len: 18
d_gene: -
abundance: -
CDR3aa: CASSKARTEYSLRNTIYF
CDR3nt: TGTGCCAGCAGCAAGGCTCGGACGGAGTATAGTTTGAGAAACACCATATATTTT